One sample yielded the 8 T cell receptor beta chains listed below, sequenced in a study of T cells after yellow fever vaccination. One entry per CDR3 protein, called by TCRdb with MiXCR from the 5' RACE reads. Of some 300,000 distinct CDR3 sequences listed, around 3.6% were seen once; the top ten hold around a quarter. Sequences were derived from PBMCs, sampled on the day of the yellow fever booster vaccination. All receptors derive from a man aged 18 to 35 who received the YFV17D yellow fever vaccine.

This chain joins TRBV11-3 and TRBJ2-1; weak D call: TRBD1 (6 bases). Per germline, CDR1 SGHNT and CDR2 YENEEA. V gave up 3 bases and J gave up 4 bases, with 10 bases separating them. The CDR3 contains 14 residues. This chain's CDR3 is CASSLGGQYNEQFF. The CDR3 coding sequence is TGTGCCAGCAGCTTGGGCGGACAGTACAATGAGCAGTTCTTC.

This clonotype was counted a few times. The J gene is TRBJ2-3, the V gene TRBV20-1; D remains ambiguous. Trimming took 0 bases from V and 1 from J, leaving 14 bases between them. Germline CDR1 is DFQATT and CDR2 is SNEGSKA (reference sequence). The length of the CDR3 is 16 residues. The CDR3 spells CSARDRLGSGTDTQYF. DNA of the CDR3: TGCAGTGCTAGAGATCGTCTGGGATCGGGCACAGATACGCAGTATTTT.

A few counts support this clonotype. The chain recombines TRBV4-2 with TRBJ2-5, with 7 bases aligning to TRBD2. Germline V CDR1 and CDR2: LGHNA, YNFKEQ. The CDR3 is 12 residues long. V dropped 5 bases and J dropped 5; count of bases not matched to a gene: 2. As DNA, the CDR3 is TGTGCCAGCAGCTGGCGGGGGGAGACCCAGTACTTC. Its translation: CASSWRGETQYF.

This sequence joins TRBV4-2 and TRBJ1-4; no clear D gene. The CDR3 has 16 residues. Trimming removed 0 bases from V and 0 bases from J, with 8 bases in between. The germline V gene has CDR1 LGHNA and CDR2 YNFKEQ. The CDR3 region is CASSQDFQATNEKLFF. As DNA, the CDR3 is TGTGCCAGCAGCCAAGATTTTCAAGCAACTAATGAAAAACTGTTTTTT.

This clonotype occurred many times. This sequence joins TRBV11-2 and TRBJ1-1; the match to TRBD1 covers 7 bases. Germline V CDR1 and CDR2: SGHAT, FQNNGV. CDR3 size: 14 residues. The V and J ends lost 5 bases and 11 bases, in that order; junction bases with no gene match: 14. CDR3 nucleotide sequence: TGTGCCAGCAGCCCCTCGACAGGGAACGTGGAGGCTTTCTTT. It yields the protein CASSPSTGNVEAFF.

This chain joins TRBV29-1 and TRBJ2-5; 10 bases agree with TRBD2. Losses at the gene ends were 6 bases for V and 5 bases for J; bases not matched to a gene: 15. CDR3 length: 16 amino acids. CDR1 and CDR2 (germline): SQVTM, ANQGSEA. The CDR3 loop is CSVAGIAGGTSETQYF. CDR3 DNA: TGCAGCGTCGCTGGAATAGCGGGGGGCACTTCGGAGACCCAGTACTTC.

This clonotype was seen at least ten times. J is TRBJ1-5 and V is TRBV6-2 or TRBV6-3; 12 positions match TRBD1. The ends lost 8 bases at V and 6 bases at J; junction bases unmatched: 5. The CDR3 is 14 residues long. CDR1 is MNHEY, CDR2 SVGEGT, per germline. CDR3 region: CASLGTGGGQPQHF. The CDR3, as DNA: TGTGCCAGCCTGGGGACAGGGGGCGGTCAGCCCCAGCATTTT.

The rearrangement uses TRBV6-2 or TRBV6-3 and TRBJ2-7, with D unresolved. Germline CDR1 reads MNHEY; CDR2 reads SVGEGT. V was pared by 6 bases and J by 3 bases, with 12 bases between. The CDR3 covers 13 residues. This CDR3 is CASSNSLNYEQYF. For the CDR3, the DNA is TGTGCCAGCAGCAACAGCCTTAACTACGAGCAGTACTTC.